These 32 T cell receptor beta chains originate from one sample sequenced in a study of CD8 T cells in ankylosing spondylitis (dated by TCRdb to about 2017). Study-wide findings and limitations: A TCR beta motif of 8 or 9 highly homologous amino acid variants appeared characteristic of blood from ankylosing spondylitis patients.

To prepare the library, 5' RACE was applied. Sequenced on an Illumina HiSeq 2500. TCRdb reanalyzed the raw reads on its own, using fastp at Q25 for trimming and MiXCR for clone calling, and kept in-frame beta chains. Entries are consolidated by CDR3 protein sequence, retaining the most common genes and DNA. The table for this sample lists fewer than 450,000 distinct CDR3 sequences; about a sixth of them were counted only once. The top ten clones comprise approximately 0.93% of the sample. Their recognized antigens are unknown. The source material was blood, either unsorted or a sorted T cell fraction (not recorded which). These receptor sequences come from a male donor with ankylosing spondylitis.

The chain couples TRBV4-2 to TRBJ1-2; TRBD1 aligns across 9 bases. Germline V gene data show CDR1 as LGHNA and CDR2 as YNFKEQ. The ends lost 6 bases at V and 8 bases at J; junction bases unmatched: 7. The CDR3 totals 13 residues. CDR3 amino acids: CASSLGTGLGYTF. CDR3 bases: TGTGCCAGCAGTCTAGGGACAGGGCTCGGCTACACCTTC.

This chain uses TRBV18 with TRBJ1-1; D gene unclear. V was clipped by 2 bases and J by 5 bases, with 15 bases between them. This CDR3 is 15 amino acids long. Germline CDR1 KGHSH, CDR2 LQKENI. The CDR3 DNA reads as TGTGCCAGCTCACCAGAGGAAGGAGTGGTAACTGAAGCTTTCTTT. Amino acid sequence: CASSPEEGVVTEAFF.

This sequence joins TRBV7-3 and TRBJ2-1; possibly TRBD2 for D (5 bases). The CDR3 consists of 16 residues. In germline, CDR1 is SGHTA, CDR2 FQGTGA. V gave up 0 bases and J gave up 8 bases, with 17 bases separating them. The CDR3 region has the DNA TGTGCCAGCAGCTTAACTGCGGACTCTAGATACGATGAGCAGTTCTTC. It encodes CASSLTADSRYDEQFF. Full variable domain (missing parts from reference TRBV7-3 and TRBJ2-1): GAGVSQTPSNKVTEKGKYVELRCDPISGHTALYWYRQSLGQGPEFLIYFQGTGAADDSGLPNDRFFAVRPEGSVSTLKIQRTERGDSAVYLCASSLTADSRYDEQFFGPGTRLTVL.

V usage is TRBV24-1 and J usage is TRBJ2-3, with 11 nucleotides matching TRBD2. V trimming: 4 bases; J trimming: 7 bases; junction bases outside the gene matches: 9. CDR1 KGHDR and CDR2 SFDVKD come from the germline V gene. The CDR3 contains 16 residues. CDR3 protein: CATSENTSGRRNTQYF. The DNA of the CDR3 is TGTGCCACCAGTGAGAATACTAGCGGGAGAAGGAATACGCAGTATTTT.

The gene calls are TRBV10-3 and TRBJ2-1, with D possibly matching TRBD2 (6 bases). V was pared by 2 bases and J by 7 bases, with 9 bases between. Germline values: CDR1 ENHRY, CDR2 SYGVKD. The CDR3 runs to 13 residues. The DNA for the CDR3 is TGTGCCATCAGTGAGCGGGAGCTAAATGAGCAGTTCTTC. It codes for CAISERELNEQFF.

This clonotype was counted ten times or more. This rearrangement joins TRBV12-3 or TRBV12-4 to TRBJ1-4; 7 positions match TRBD1. The length of the CDR3 is 14 residues. V trimming: 7 bases; J trimming: 4 bases; junction bases outside the gene matches: 6. The CDR3 bases are TGTGCCAGCAACCCAGGGGGACATAATGAAAAACTGTTTTTT. It yields the protein CASNPGGHNEKLFF.

This clonotype turned up a few times. The chain combines TRBV15 with TRBJ2-1; possible D gene TRBD2, 7 bases. Trimming left V 4 bases short and J 6 bases short, with 13 bases between. The CDR3 loop spans 14 amino acids. Germline V gene lookup returns CDR1 LNHNV and CDR2 YYDKDF (reference sequence). CDR3 residues: CATSKGGGTNEQFF. In DNA, the CDR3 is TGTGCCACCAGCAAAGGGGGGGGTACCAATGAGCAGTTCTTC. The full variable domain, completed using reference TRBV15 and TRBJ2-1, is DAMVIQNPRYQVTQFGKPVTLSCSQTLNHNVMYWYQQKSSQAPKLLFHYYDKDFNNEADTPDNFQSRRPNTSFCFLDIRSPGLGDTAMYLCATSKGGGTNEQFFGPGTRLTVL.

This clonotype has only a few counts. This sequence joins TRBV7-9 and TRBJ1-1; the D gene is possibly TRBD1 (5 bases). V lost 5 bases to trimming and J lost 3 bases, with 13 bases between them. The CDR3 spans 14 residues. From germline, CDR1 is SEHNR and CDR2 FQNEAQ (reference sequence). CDR3 sequence reads: CASSQQAGDTEAFF. The CDR3, as DNA: TGTGCCAGCAGCCAACAGGCTGGGGACACTGAAGCTTTCTTT.

This clonotype has a count of ten or more. CDR3 amino acids: CSAGPHNEQFF. The CDR3 nucleotides are TGCAGTGCTGGCCCCCACAATGAGCAGTTCTTC. The chain links TRBV20-1 to TRBJ2-1, with D unresolved. The germline V gene has CDR1 DFQATT and CDR2 SNEGSKA (reference sequence). The CDR3 is 11 residues long. The ends were cut back, 5 bases at V and 5 bases at J, with 7 bases in the middle.

On this clonotype itself: The junction departs from germline at one end; a sequencing error may be responsible. This chain connects TRBV11-2 to TRBJ2-2; TRBD1 matches at 7 bases. The length of the CDR3 is 16 residues. Germline CDR1 reads SGHAT; CDR2 reads FQNNGV. The CDR3 coding sequence is TGTGCCAGCAGACTAGGAAGGGGGCGAGACACCGGGGAGCTGCTTTTT. Translation: CASRLGRGRDTGELLF.

This clonotype was counted a few times. This chain links TRBV5-1 with TRBJ2-1, with D unclear. Trimming left V 7 bases short and J 0 bases short, with 8 bases between. The CDR3 consists of 13 residues. Germline V gene lookup returns CDR1 SGHRS and CDR2 YFSETQ. CDR3 region: CASRQNSYNEQFF. Written as DNA, the CDR3 is TGCGCCAGCCGGCAGAACTCCTACAATGAGCAGTTCTTC. The full variable domain, with the rest looked up from reference TRBV5-1 and TRBJ2-1, is KAGVTQTPRYLIKTRGQQVTLSCSPISGHRSVSWYQQTPGQGLQFLFEYFSETQRNKGNFPGRFSGRQFSNSRSEMNVSTLELGDSALYLCASRQNSYNEQFFGPGTRLTVL.

This clonotype has just a few counts. The chain uses TRBV5-1 and TRBJ2-5; possibly TRBD2 for D (6 bases). The V gene's germline CDR1 is SGHRS and CDR2 YFSETQ. The V end was cut by 7 bases, the J end by 3 bases, with 13 bases between. The CDR3 spans 13 residues. The CDR3 bases are TGCGCCAGCCGCTGGGGGGTGGAAGAGACCCAGTACTTC. The encoded protein is CASRWGVEETQYF.

The chain combines TRBV25-1 with TRBJ2-7; 8 bases match TRBD1. V lost 5 bases and J lost 2; bases outside the gene matches: 2. Germline assignment: CDR1 MGHDK and CDR2 SYGVNS. The CDR3 has 13 residues. Here the CDR3 DNA reads TGTGCCAGCAGTAAACAGGGGGCCTACGAGCAGTACTTC. It codes for CASSKQGAYEQYF.

The chain recombines TRBV27 with TRBJ2-3; 11 bases are a match to TRBD2. The J segment lost 6 bases and the V segment lost 6 bases, leaving 8 bases of the junction unmatched. Germline loops: CDR1 MNHEY, CDR2 SMNVEV (reference sequence). The length of the CDR3 is 15 residues. The CDR3 reads CASSRGLAGSDTQYF. The CDR3 region has the DNA TGTGCCAGCAGCCGTGGACTAGCGGGTTCCGATACGCAGTATTTT.

This clonotype has a count of ten or more. The V call is TRBV6-1, the J call TRBJ1-1; D remains ambiguous. This CDR3 is built from 14 residues. Germline V CDR1 and CDR2: MNHNS, SASEGT. Trimming removed 6 bases from V and 3 bases from J, with 14 bases in between. CDR3 region: CASRPDQAYTEAFF. CDR3 DNA: TGTGCCAGCAGGCCCGATCAGGCTTACACTGAAGCTTTCTTT.

The rearrangement uses TRBV24-1 and TRBJ2-4; D is tentatively TRBD1 or TRBD2 (5 bases each). V lost 4 bases and J lost 7, with 16 bases in between. From germline, CDR1 is KGHDR and CDR2 SFDVKD. The CDR3 is 15 residues long. CDR3 nucleotide sequence: TGTGCCACCAGTGACCCCAGGGAGAGAGGGAACATTCAGTACTTC. Translated, it gives CATSDPRERGNIQYF.

The J gene is TRBJ2-7, the V gene TRBV9; TRBD2 matches at 8 bases. The V gene end was trimmed by 3 bases and the J gene end by 2 bases; junction bases not matched to a gene: 10. The V gene's germline CDR1 is SGDLS and CDR2 YYNGEE. The CDR3 is made up of 16 amino acids. This CDR3 reads CASSASAGASTYEQYF. Here the CDR3 DNA reads TGTGCCAGCAGCGCCTCAGCGGGAGCTTCCACCTACGAGCAGTACTTC.

This clonotype was picked up a small number of times. This sequence joins TRBV12-3 or TRBV12-4 and TRBJ1-2; 9 bases align to TRBD1. This CDR3 comprises 12 residues. V was pared by 5 bases and J by 7 bases, with 2 bases of the junction left unmatched. The CDR3 DNA follows: TGTGCCAGCAGTCCGACAGGGGGTGGCTACACCTTC. Its protein product is CASSPTGGGYTF.

The table lists this clonotype with many counts. The chain couples TRBV15 to TRBJ1-1; 10 positions agree with TRBD1. Germline V CDR1 and CDR2: LNHNV, YYDKDF (reference sequence). The CDR3 runs to 16 residues. Trimming at V came to 1 base and at J to 4 bases, leaving 6 bases not matched to a gene. CDR3 sequence: CATSRGVTGGPTEAFF. CDR3 coding DNA: TGTGCCACCAGCAGAGGGGTGACAGGGGGCCCCACTGAAGCTTTCTTT.

This chain uses TRBV5-4 with TRBJ2-5, with 8 positions matching TRBD2. Germline trimming cut 0 bases from V and 7 bases from J; bases unmatched to any gene: 11. The CDR3 runs to 16 residues. Germline loops: CDR1 SGHNT, CDR2 YYREEE (reference sequence). CDR3: CASSLGGSGVSGTQYF. The CDR3 DNA sequence: TGTGCCAGCAGCTTGGGTGGTAGCGGGGTATCGGGGACCCAGTACTTC. The full variable domain, rest sourced from reference TRBV5-4 and TRBJ2-5, is ETGVTQSPTHLIKTRGQQVTLRCSSQSGHNTVSWYQQALGQGPQFIFQYYREEENGRGNFPPRFSGLQFPNYSSELNVNALELDDSALYLCASSLGGSGVSGTQYFGPGTRLLVL.

This clonotype was detected ten times or more. The rearrangement joins TRBV29-1 to TRBJ2-5; D remains unclear. This CDR3 contains 13 residues. Germline V gene data show CDR1 as SQVTM and CDR2 as ANQGSEA. V was pared by 6 bases and J by 4 bases, with 15 bases between. CDR3 coding DNA: TGCAGCGTCCCCGAAGGGCCCACAGAGACCCAGTACTTC. It yields the protein CSVPEGPTETQYF.

This rearrangement joins TRBV7-8 to TRBJ2-6, with a weak D call TRBD1 (5 bases). The CDR3 extends over 16 amino acids. Germline V gene lookup returns CDR1 SGHVS and CDR2 FQNEAQ. The V gene lost 5 bases and the J gene lost 0 bases, with 11 bases spanning the gap. This CDR3 is CASSPRQISGANVLTF. CDR3 DNA sequence: TGTGCCAGCAGCCCCCGACAGATCTCTGGGGCCAACGTCCTGACTTTC.

This clonotype came up a few times. The V call is TRBV13, the J call TRBJ2-2; 13 bases map to TRBD2. Germline-derived CDR1 and CDR2 are PRHDT and FYEKMQ (reference sequence). Trimming at V came to 5 bases and at J to 2 bases, leaving 5 bases not matched to a gene. The CDR3 consists of 17 residues. The CDR3 is CASSTRLAGGNTGELFF. The CDR3, as DNA: TGTGCCAGCAGCACACGACTAGCGGGGGGAAACACCGGGGAGCTGTTTTTT.

This clonotype was detected only a few times. The chain combines TRBV11-2 with TRBJ2-3; D ambiguous. Looked up from germline, CDR1 is SGHAT and CDR2 is FQNNGV. This CDR3 comprises 12 residues. Trimming pared 5 bases from V and 4 bases from J, leaving 7 bases between. Here the CDR3 DNA reads TGTGCCAGCAGCCGGGCAGCAGATACGCAGTATTTT. Residues: CASSRAADTQYF.

This clonotype has just a few counts. The rearrangement joins TRBV2 to TRBJ1-6, with 8 positions matching TRBD1. This CDR3 has 13 residues. Germline values: CDR1 SNHLY, CDR2 FYNNEI. The V segment lost 8 bases and the J segment 7 bases; nucleotides outside the gene matches: 4. This chain's CDR3 is CASLDRENSPLHF. The CDR3 DNA reads as TGTGCCAGCCTGGACAGGGAGAATTCACCCCTCCACTTT. The variable domain in full, completed from reference TRBV2 and TRBJ1-6, reads EPEVTQTPSHQVTQMGQEVILRCVPISNHLYFYWYRQILGQKVEFLVSFYNNEISEKSEIFDDQFSVERPDGSNFTLKIRSTKLEDSAMYFCASLDRENSPLHFGNGTRLTVT.

This clonotype was detected ten times or more. A read error may account for a junction end that differs from germline. The chain employs TRBV12-3 or TRBV12-4 and TRBJ1-5; 7 bases map to TRBD1. CDR3 length: 14 residues. CDR3 amino acids: CASSLDRVNQPQHF. The CDR3 bases are TGTGCCAGCAGCTTAGACAGGGTCAATCAGCCCCAGCATTTT.

This clonotype was counted ten times or more. CDR3 nucleotide sequence: TGCAGTGCTACAGGGGTCGATGGAAACACCATATATTTT. Residues: CSATGVDGNTIYF. The J gene is TRBJ1-3, the V gene TRBV20-1; D might be TRBD1 (6 bases). The V end was cut by 4 bases, the J end by 3 bases, with 10 bases between. The length of the CDR3 is 13 residues. Germline CDR1 reads DFQATT; CDR2 reads SNEGSKA (reference sequence).

This clonotype was recorded many times. For the CDR3, the DNA is TGTGCCAGCAGTCACCCCGGGACAGGGGTTGTAAAGGATGAGCAGTTCTTC. Encoded protein: CASSHPGTGVVKDEQFF. The V gene is TRBV12-3 or TRBV12-4, the J gene TRBJ2-1, with 10 bases matching TRBD1. With 5 bases clipped from V and 8 bases from J, the junction kept 15 bases outside the gene matches. This CDR3 contains 17 residues.

Of note for this clonotype: This may stem from a read error, because a much larger clone lies one nucleotide away. This sequence joins TRBV12-3 or TRBV12-4 and TRBJ2-1; 8 nucleotides line up with TRBD2. V was clipped by 8 bases and J by 8 bases; unmatched bases: 11. The CDR3 runs 14 residues. The CDR3 here is CASCGVAGMYEQFF. The CDR3 coding sequence is TGTGCCAGCTGTGGGGTAGCGGGAATGTATGAGCAGTTCTTC.

The rearrangement joins TRBV9 to TRBJ2-1; D call uncertain. Germline loops: CDR1 SGDLS, CDR2 YYNGEE. The CDR3 contains 15 residues. V was cut by 2 bases and J by 2 bases, with 11 bases left in between. CDR3 DNA: TGTGCCAGCAGCGTGGATCCGAAGCCCTACAATGAGCAGTTCTTC. Its protein product is CASSVDPKPYNEQFF. Supplemented by reference TRBV9 and TRBJ2-1, the full variable domain reads DSGVTQTPKHLITATGQRVTLRCSPRSGDLSVYWYQQSLDQGLQFLIQYYNGEERAKGNILERFSAQQFPDLHSELNLSSLELGDSALYFCASSVDPKPYNEQFFGPGTRLTVL.

V gene TRBV19 combines with J gene TRBJ2-1, with 8 nucleotides matching TRBD2. CDR1 is LNHDA and CDR2 is SQIVND in the germline V gene (reference sequence). J gave up 10 bases and V 6 bases, and 8 bases lay outside the gene matches. The CDR3 totals 13 residues. CDR3 amino acids: CASRNGGGREQFF. Written as DNA, the CDR3 is TGTGCCAGTAGGAACGGGGGGGGCCGAGAGCAGTTCTTC.

This clonotype has a handful of counts. This rearrangement joins TRBV6-1 to TRBJ2-1; TRBD1 matches 7 bases. The CDR3 contains 14 residues. From germline, CDR1 is MNHNS and CDR2 SASEGT. After removal of 5 bases from V and 3 bases from J, the junction contained 4 bases not matched to a gene. Here the CDR3 DNA reads TGTGCCAGCAGTAAGGGACAGATCTACAATGAGCAGTTCTTC. This encodes CASSKGQIYNEQFF.